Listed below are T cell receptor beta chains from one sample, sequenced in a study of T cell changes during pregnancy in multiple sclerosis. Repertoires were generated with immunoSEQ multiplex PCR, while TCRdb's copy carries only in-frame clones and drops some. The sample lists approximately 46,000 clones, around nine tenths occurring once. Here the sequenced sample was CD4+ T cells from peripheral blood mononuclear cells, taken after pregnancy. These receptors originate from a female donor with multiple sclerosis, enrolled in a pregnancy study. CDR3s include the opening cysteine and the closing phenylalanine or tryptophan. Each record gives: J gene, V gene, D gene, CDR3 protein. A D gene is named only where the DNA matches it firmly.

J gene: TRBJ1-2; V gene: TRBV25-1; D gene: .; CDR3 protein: CASSMYYGYTF
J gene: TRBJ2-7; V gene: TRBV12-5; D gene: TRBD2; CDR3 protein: CASGSPGTSAYEQYF
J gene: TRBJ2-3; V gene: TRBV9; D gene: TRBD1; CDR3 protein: CASSARTGTRADTQYF
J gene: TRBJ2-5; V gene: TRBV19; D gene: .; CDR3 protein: CASSIEPWGRGKETQYF
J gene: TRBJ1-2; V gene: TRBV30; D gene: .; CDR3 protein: CAWSALPGGTNYGYTF
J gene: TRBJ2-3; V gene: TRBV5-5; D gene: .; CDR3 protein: CASSTDFIRADTQYF
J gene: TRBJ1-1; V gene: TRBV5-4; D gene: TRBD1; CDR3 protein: CASTRDSTEAFF
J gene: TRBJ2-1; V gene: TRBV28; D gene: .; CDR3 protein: CASREEPRDEQFF
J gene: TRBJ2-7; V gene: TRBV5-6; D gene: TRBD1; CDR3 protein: CASSSRDRDEQYF
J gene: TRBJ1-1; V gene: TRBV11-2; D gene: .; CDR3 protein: CASSLSAGLLNTEAFF
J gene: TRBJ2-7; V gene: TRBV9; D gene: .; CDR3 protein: CASSVGLQEGYEQYF
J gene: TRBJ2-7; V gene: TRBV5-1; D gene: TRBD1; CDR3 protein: CASGDRGGYEQYF
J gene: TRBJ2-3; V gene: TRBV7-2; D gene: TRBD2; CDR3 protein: CASSTPRGVPDTQYF
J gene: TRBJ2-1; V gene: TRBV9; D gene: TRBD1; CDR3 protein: CASRPARTGYNEQFF
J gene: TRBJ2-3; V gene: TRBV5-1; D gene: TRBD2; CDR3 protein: CASSLNGWLAESTDTQYF
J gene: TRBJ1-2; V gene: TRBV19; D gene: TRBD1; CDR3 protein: CASGDRAIEGYTF
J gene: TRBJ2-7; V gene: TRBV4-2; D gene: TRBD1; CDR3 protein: CASSIRQGAQGEQYF
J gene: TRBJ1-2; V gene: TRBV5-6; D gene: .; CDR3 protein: CASSFGANYGYTF
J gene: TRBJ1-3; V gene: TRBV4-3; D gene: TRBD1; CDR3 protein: CASSLGAGGENTIYF
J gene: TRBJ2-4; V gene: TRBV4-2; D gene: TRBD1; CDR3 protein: CASSRLRPGGDFNPAKNIQYF
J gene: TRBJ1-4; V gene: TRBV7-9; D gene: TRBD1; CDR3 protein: CASSLGGGDREKLFF
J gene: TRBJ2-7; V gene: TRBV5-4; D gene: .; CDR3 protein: CASSFLGAEQYF
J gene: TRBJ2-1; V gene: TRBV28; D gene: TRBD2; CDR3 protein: CASSFSLGSGRGREQFF
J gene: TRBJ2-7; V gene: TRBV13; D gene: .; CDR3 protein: CASSLAGGPIEQYF
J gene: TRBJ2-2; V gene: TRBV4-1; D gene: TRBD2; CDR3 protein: CASSQGLAGEAGRGKVFF
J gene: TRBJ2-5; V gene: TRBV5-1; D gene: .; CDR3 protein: CASSFLQETQYF
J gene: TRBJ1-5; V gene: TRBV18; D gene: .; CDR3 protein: CASSPNYSNQPQHF
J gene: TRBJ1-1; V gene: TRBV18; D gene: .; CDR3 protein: CASSKDSALGAFF
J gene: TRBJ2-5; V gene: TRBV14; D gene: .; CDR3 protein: CASSLFRGQETQYF
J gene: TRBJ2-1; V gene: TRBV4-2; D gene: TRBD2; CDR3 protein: CASSSRLAGSYNEQFF
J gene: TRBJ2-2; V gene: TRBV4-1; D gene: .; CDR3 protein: CASSQAGHANTGELFF
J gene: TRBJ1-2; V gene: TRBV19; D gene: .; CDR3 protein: CASSRAASGNYGYTF